This T cell receptor (beta chain) was sequenced during a study of vaccination and CD4 T cells after COVID-19. Study-level information: Controls used CEFX viral epitopes (positive), HIV-1 Nef peptides (negative), or no peptide.

Treatment reported: approximately nine-day PBMC culture with coronavirus spike peptide pools or control peptides (ViraFEST assay). Sequencing of cultured CD4+ T cell DNA used the Oncomine TCR Beta short-read assay. Genomic DNA was isolated from cultured CD4+ T cells. MiXCR was run by TCRdb on the PCR reads, yielding one entry per CDR3 protein. Among about 13,000 distinct CDR3 sequences listed, around 40% were seen once. This clonotype has just a few counts. The antigen remains unidentified. CDR3 length: 15 amino acids. Trimming removed 7 bases from V and 8 bases from J; junction bases left unmatched: 15. In germline, CDR1 is DFQATT, CDR2 SNEGSKA (reference sequence).

The sample consisted of CD4+ T cells from blood, cultured in vitro, taken after SARS-CoV-2 vaccination. This sequence was found in a human donor who had recovered from COVID-19. The chain joins TRBV20-1 to TRBJ2-4; TRBD2 aligns across 9 bases. The CDR3 bases are TGCAGTGTTCCTGCCGCCGATAGCGGGAGTTACATTCAGTACTTC. Amino acids: CSVPAADSGSYIQYF.